This T cell receptor (beta chain) was documented in a study of blood T cell repertoires in COVID-19. Study background: Sample material is recorded as cDNA or gDNA derived from T cells, B-cell-depleted T cells, or PBMCs.

Participant reports of clinical history set cohort assignment. Germline V gene lookup returns CDR1 SQVTM and CDR2 ANQGSEA. The CDR3 sequence is 12 residues long. V gave up 7 bases and J gave up 4 bases, with 13 bases separating them. Study processing details: Amplifying reference gene primers gave estimates of nucleated cell counts. Some clones are missing from TCRdb's copy, which holds only in-frame ones; the method was immunoSEQ multiplex PCR. V and J calls and clone size come straight from that table; D and trimming were deduced from the DNA. This sample has about 440,000 clones; about 90% occur once, and the top ten carry almost 2%.

The V gene is TRBV29-1, the J gene TRBJ1-1; D is unresolved. The sequence was collected from a young woman with acute COVID-19. Sequenced: PBMCs or T cells enriched from blood (not recorded which). CDR3 nucleotides: TGCAGCGCCCGTCGGGCGGGCACTGAAGCTTTCTTT. Translated: CSARRAGTEAFF.